The 8 T cell receptor beta chains below come from one sample, sequenced in a study of control samples from healthy donors and cancer patients. TCRdb keeps only in-frame clones here, not all; method: immunoSEQ multiplex PCR. The sample consists of about 120,000 clones, around nine tenths of them appearing once. The sample consisted of blood. Receptors were obtained from a man aged 35 to 55 in good health.

This clone was counted between two and nine times. The CDR3 loop is CASSFIPSSYNEQFF. The CDR3 DNA follows: TGTGCCAGCAGTTTCATCCCGAGCTCCTACAATGAGCAGTTCTTC. The chain joins TRBV27 to TRBJ2-1, with D unresolved. The germline V and J ends were trimmed by 3 bases and 0 bases, with 9 bases remaining between them. In germline, CDR1 is MNHEY, CDR2 SMNVEV (reference sequence). This CDR3 comprises 15 residues.

The J gene is TRBJ1-1, the V gene TRBV7-8; D is unresolved. This CDR3 comprises 14 residues. V lost 6 bases and J 0 bases, leaving 11 bases between the germline ends. The germline CDR1 and CDR2 sequences are SGHVS and FQNEAQ. CDR3 loop: CASSLGQMNTEAFF. CDR3 coding DNA: TGTGCCAGCAGTCTCGGGCAGATGAACACTGAAGCTTTCTTT.

This clone has just one count. The J gene is TRBJ1-6, the V gene TRBV18; D is uncertain. The V end lost 2 bases, the J end lost 0 bases, and 8 bases lay between the germline ends. The CDR3 is 16 residues long. The germline CDR1 and CDR2 sequences are KGHSH and LQKENI. CDR3 coding DNA: TGTGCCAGCTCACCAGAGGGAAGCTCCTATAATTCACCCCTCCACTTT. Protein: CASSPEGSSYNSPLHF.

Here the CDR3 DNA reads TGTGCCAGCAGTTACTCGATAGGGGCACCAGCCCACGAGCAGTACTTC. The encoded protein is CASSYSIGAPAHEQYF. This rearrangement joins TRBV6-5 to TRBJ2-7, with D tentatively TRBD1 (5 bases). The CDR3 is 16 residues long. The germline gives CDR1 MNHEY, CDR2 SVGAGI. Trimming left V 0 bases short and J 5 bases short, with 17 bases between.

V usage is TRBV10-1 and J usage is TRBJ1-4; no definite D call. Trimming took 6 bases from V and 9 from J, leaving 20 bases between them. CDR1 is WNHNN, CDR2 SYGVQD, per germline (reference sequence). The length of the CDR3 is 15 residues. The CDR3 region is CASRNRLEPRKKLFF. For the CDR3, the DNA is TGCGCCAGCAGAAATCGGCTTGAGCCCCGAAAAAAACTGTTTTTT.

V usage is TRBV7-8 and J usage is TRBJ1-4; tentatively, D is TRBD1 (5 bases). Germline CDR1 reads SGHVS; CDR2 reads FQNEAQ. The CDR3 consists of 16 residues. V dropped 5 bases and J dropped 0 bases, with 13 bases sitting between them. CDR3 amino acids: CASSPDTGATNEKLFF. The CDR3 coding sequence is TGTGCCAGCAGCCCAGATACGGGGGCAACTAATGAAAAACTGTTTTTT.

Only a few counts were recorded for this clone. V usage is TRBV5-1 and J usage is TRBJ2-2; D perhaps matches TRBD1 (6 bases). This CDR3 has 14 amino acids. Between the trimmed V and J ends, which lost 5 bases and 1 base, there was a span of 9 bases. Germline V gives CDR1 SGHRS, CDR2 YFSETQ. Here the CDR3 reads CASRTTGNTGELFF. CDR3 coding DNA: TGCGCCAGCAGGACGACAGGGAACACCGGGGAGCTGTTTTTT.

The chain employs TRBV2 and TRBJ1-2, with unresolved D. This CDR3 region has 13 residues. V lost 2 bases to trimming and J lost 2 bases, with 6 bases between them. Germline V lookup: CDR1 SNHLY, CDR2 FYNNEI. This CDR3 is CASSESGNYGYTF. The CDR3 DNA sequence: TGTGCCAGCAGTGAATCGGGGAACTATGGCTACACCTTC.